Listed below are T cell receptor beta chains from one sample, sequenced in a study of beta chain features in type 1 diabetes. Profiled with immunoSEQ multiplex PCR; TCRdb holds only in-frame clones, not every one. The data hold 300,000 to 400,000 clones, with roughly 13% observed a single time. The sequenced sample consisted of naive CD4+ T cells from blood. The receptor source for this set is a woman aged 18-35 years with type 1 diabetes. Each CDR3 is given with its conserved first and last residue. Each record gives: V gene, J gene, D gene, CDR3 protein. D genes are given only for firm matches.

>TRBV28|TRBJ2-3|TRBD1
CASSSGQGTDTQYF
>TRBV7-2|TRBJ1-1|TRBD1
CASSNRQGTEAFF
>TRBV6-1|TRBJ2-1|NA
CASSGVDSINNEQFF
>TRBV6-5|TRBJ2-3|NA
CASSSPLGTDTDTQYF
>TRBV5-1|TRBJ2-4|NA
CASTPGHDGNIQYF
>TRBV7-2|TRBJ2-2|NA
CASSPPRTGELFF
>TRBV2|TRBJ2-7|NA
CASKGLRGQYEQYF
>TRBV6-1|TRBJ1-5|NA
CASSGAGQNQPQHF
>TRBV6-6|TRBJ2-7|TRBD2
CASSYSGTMYEQYF
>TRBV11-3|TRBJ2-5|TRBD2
CASSFLRLAGLQETQYF
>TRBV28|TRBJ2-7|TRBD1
CASSLWEGQGEQYF
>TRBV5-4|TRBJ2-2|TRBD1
CASTLPGTGSTGELFF
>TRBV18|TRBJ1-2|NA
CASSPPQQIYGYTF
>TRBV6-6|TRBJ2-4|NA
CASSSGQLAKNIQYF
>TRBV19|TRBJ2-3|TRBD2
CASSSRAGTSTDTQYF
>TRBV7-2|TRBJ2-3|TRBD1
CASSRDRGTQYF
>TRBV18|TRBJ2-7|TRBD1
CASSPGQGLSYEQYF
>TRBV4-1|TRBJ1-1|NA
CASSQGRAGRTEAFF
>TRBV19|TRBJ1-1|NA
CASSGGTEAFF
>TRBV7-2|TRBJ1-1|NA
CASSLTGNTEAFF
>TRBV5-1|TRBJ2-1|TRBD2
CASSLAGSGINNEQFF
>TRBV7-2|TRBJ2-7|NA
CASRGASTYEQYF
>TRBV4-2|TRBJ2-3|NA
CASSQSPGLPAGDTQYF
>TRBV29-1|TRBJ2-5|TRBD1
CSVARDRAKGTQYF
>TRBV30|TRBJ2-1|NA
CAWRSSGFYNEQFF
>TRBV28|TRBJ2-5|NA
CASSSTGRGAETQYF
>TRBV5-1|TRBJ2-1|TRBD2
CASSSGTSGTNEQFF
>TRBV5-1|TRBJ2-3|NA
CASSLGQALDTQYF
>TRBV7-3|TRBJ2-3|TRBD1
CASSAGTGFTDTQYF
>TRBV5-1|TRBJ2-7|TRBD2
CASSPAGGGAYEQYF
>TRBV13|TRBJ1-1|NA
CASSLAGGNTEAFF
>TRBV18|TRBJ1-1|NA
CASSPPSGSEAFF
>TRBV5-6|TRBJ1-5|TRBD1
CASSLAGTGHYQPQHF
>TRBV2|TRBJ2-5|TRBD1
CASSGGTGLKTQYF
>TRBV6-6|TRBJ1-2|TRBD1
CASSPDRAYGYTF
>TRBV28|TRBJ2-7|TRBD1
CAGGDRAEQYF
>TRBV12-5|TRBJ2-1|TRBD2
CASGSPPAGSGNSYNEQFF
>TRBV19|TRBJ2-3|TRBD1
CASSIGTGVSTDTQYF
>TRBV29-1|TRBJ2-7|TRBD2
CSVGALAGAFHEQYF
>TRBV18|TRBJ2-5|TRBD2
CASSPPGLAGPLHF
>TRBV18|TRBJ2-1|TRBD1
CATRQGVVVNEQFF
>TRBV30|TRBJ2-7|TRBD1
CAWRWTGQSSEQYF
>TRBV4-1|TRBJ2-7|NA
CASSQERIGVNEGTYEQYF
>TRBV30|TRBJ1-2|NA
CAWSTGGDGYTF
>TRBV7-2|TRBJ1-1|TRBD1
CASSLDRGAEAFF
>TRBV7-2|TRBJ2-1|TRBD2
CASSPGASGKGSYNEQFF
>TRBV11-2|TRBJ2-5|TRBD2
CASRQTSGRRETQYF
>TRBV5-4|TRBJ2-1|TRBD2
CASSPSSGRGNEQFF
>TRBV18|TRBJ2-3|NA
CASSPRSTLSTDTQYF
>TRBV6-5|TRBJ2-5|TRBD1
CASLTGKETQYF
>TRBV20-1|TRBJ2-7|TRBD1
CSARRQGPQYF
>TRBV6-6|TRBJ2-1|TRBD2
CASSPLGAGGRNEQFF
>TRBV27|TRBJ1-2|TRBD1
CASSTLTGNYGYTF
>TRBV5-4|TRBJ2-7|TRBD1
CASSPGQAVSYEQYF
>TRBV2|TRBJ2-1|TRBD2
CASSDGSGSFAEQFF
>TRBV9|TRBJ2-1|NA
CASSPRHGGTSYNEQFF
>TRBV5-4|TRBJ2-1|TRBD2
CASSDPSGDNEQFF
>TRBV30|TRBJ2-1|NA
CAWSVWGRADYNEQFF
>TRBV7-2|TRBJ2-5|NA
CASSLGGQYF
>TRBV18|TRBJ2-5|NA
CASSPDFQETQYF